A single sample gave rise to the 7 T cell receptor beta chains below, sequenced in a study of T cell repertoires in ileal Crohn's disease. Clones were sequenced by immunoSEQ multiplex PCR, and TCRdb holds only the in-frame ones, with some missing. The profile shows about 7,200 clones, 72% of them singletons. The time point was: neoterminal ileum biopsy at postoperative endoscopy, about 6 months after surgery. Sequenced: ileal tissue. The receptors shown here come from an adult with Crohn's disease.

The chain uses TRBV11-3 and TRBJ2-6, with no clear D. The V gene's germline CDR1 is SGHNT and CDR2 YENEEA. The V gene lost 5 bases and the J gene lost 17 bases, with 13 bases spanning the gap. The CDR3 runs to 11 residues. As DNA, the CDR3 is TGTGCCAGCAGCGCAGGTCCCCTATTGACTTTC. Residues: CASSAGPLLTF.

The V call is TRBV6-1, the J call TRBJ2-3, with D perhaps TRBD2 (5 bases). Germline CDR1 is MNHNS and CDR2 is SASEGT. The germline V and J ends were trimmed by 4 bases and 1 base, with 15 bases remaining between them. This CDR3 is built from 16 residues. CDR3 coding DNA: TGTGCCAGCAGTGCTTCGTCTACGAGGGGCACAGATACGCAGTATTTT. Encoded protein: CASSASSTRGTDTQYF.

The chain carries TRBV6-1 and TRBJ2-3; D might be TRBD1 (5 bases). The CDR3 consists of 14 residues. V was pared by 6 bases and J by 3 bases, with 13 bases between. Germline V gene lookup returns CDR1 MNHNS and CDR2 SASEGT. For the CDR3, the DNA is TGTGCCAGCAGAGAGTCAGGGTTAACAGATACGCAGTATTTT. Translation: CASRESGLTDTQYF.

J is TRBJ1-1 and V is TRBV19, with D perhaps matching TRBD1 (6 bases). V was trimmed by 5 bases and J by 7 bases, leaving 20 bases between them. Per the germline V gene, CDR1 is LNHDA and CDR2 is SQIVND (reference sequence). The CDR3 has 15 amino acids. The CDR3: CASSATAGALGEAFF. The DNA of the CDR3 is TGTGCCAGTAGTGCCACGGCGGGGGCTTTGGGTGAAGCTTTCTTT.

The rearrangement links TRBV14 to TRBJ2-3; D unclear. V was cut by 1 base and J by 6 bases, with 11 bases left in between. There are 14 residues in the CDR3. Per germline, CDR1 SGHDN and CDR2 FVKESK. CDR3 amino acids: CASSQGLRLDTQYF. Here the CDR3 DNA reads TGTGCCAGCAGCCAAGGGCTCAGGCTCGATACGCAGTATTTT.

This clone appeared a few times. This chain uses TRBV7-2 with TRBJ2-3; unclear D gene. Trimming pared 1 base from V and 6 bases from J, leaving 8 bases between. The CDR3 spans 13 residues. Germline V CDR1 and CDR2: SGHTA, FQGNSA. CDR3 amino acids: CASSLVLSDTQYF. The DNA of the CDR3 is TGTGCCAGCAGCTTAGTCTTATCCGATACGCAGTATTTT.

This clone showed up just once. This rearrangement joins TRBV7-2 to TRBJ2-7, with a weak D call TRBD1 (6 bases). The V gene lost 3 bases and the J gene lost 0 bases, with 9 bases spanning the gap. Germline CDR1 is SGHTA and CDR2 is FQGNSA. The CDR3 extends over 14 amino acids. CDR3 DNA: TGTGCCAGCAGCTTTACAGGGAGCTCCTACGAGCAGTACTTC. Its protein is CASSFTGSSYEQYF.